Here is one T cell receptor (beta chain) with its context. Its specificity is unknown. The sample is drawn from a study of cytomegalovirus exposure and HLA in healthy donors. Unrecorded immune exposure was likely among donors, who were nominally healthy when sampled. A multiplex PCR was run with 60 Vbeta primers and 13 Jbeta primers. Assay used: immunoSEQ multiplex PCR; TCRdb lists only in-frame clones, some missing. In the table there are 85,000 to 95,000 clones, 65% to 75% of which are singletons. Study-level points and caveats: Relative to the approximately 670-donor mean, N-insertions were reportedly fewer in an Asian-associated ancestry cluster in a later analysis. Follow-up analysis found HLA locus-dependent TCR association rates, highest for DRB1 and lowest for HLA-C. Cytomegalovirus status was reportedly diagnosed by the classifier with high sensitivity and specificity.

Sequenced: PBMCs. The TCR originated in a young man in good health and CMV-seropositive.

CDR3: CASSKPDRGQNTEAFF. The CDR3 DNA is TGTGCCAGCAGCAAACCGGACAGGGGCCAGAACACTGAAGCTTTCTTT. The gene calls are TRBV5-4 and TRBJ1-1; 9 nucleotides match TRBD1. The germline V gene has CDR1 SGHNT and CDR2 YYREEE (reference sequence). The CDR3 contains 16 residues. V shed 4 bases, J shed 1 base, and the junction held 8 bases outside the gene matches.